This T cell receptor beta chain was observed in a study of blood T cell repertoires in COVID-19. Overall study: Acute and convalescent COVID-19 samples came from the United States, Italy and Spain.

Data came from immunoSEQ multiplex PCR; TCRdb stores just in-frame clones and leaves some out. The table includes some 670,000 clones, approximately 90% detected once. V was clipped by 2 bases and J by 4 bases, with 11 bases between them. This CDR3 is 14 amino acids long. The V gene's germline CDR1 is LNHNV and CDR2 YYDKDF (reference sequence). The rearrangement joins TRBV15 to TRBJ1-1; TRBD1 is a possible D gene (6 bases). The source material was peripheral blood. The TCR comes from a woman aged 18-29 years with acute or convalescent COVID-19. The CDR3 sequence is CATSRNRESTEAFF. The CDR3 nucleotides read TGTGCCACCAGCAGAAACAGGGAAAGCACTGAAGCTTTCTTT.